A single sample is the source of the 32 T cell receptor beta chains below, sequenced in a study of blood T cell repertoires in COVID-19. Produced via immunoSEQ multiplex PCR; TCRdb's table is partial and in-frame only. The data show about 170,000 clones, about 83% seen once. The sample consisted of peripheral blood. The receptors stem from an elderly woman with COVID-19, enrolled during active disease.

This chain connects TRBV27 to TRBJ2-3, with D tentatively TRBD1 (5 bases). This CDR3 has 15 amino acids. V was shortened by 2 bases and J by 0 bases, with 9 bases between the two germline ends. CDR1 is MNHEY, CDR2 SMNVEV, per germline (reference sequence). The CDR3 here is CASSLRQGSTDTQYF. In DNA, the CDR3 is TGTGCCAGCAGTTTAAGGCAGGGAAGCACAGATACGCAGTATTTT.

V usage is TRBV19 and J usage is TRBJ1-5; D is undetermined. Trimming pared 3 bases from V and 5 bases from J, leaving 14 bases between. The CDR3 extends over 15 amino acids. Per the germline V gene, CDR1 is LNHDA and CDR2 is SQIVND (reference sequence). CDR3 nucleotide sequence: TGTGCCAGTAGTATTGTAGGTCGGGGAGATCAGCCCCAGCATTTT. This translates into CASSIVGRGDQPQHF. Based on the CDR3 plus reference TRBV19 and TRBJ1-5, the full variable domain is DGGITQSPKYLFRKEGQNVTLSCEQNLNHDAMYWYRQDPGQGLRLIYYSQIVNDFQKGDIAEGYSVSREKKESFPLTVTSAQKNPTAFYLCASSIVGRGDQPQHFGDGTRLSIL.

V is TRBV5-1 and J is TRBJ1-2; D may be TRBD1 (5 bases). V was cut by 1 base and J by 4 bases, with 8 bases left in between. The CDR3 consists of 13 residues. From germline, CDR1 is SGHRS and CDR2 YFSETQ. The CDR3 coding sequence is TGCGCCAGCAGCTTGACAGGCCTCTATGGCTACACCTTC. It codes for CASSLTGLYGYTF.

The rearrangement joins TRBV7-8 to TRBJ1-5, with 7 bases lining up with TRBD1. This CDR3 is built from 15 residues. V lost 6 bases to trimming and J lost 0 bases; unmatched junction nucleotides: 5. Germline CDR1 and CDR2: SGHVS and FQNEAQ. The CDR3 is CASSYNRGSNQPQHF. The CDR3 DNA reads TGTGCCAGCAGTTATAACAGGGGTAGCAATCAGCCCCAGCATTTT.

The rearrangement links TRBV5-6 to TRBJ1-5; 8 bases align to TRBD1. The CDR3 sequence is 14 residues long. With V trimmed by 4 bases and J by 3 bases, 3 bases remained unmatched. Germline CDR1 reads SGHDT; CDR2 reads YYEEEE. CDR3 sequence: CASSRGQVNQPQHF. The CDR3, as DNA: TGTGCCAGCAGCCGGGGACAGGTCAATCAGCCCCAGCATTTT.

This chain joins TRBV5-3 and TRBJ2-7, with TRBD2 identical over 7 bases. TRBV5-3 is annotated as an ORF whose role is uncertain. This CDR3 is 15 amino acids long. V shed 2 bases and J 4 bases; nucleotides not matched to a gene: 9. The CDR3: CARSFLAESVYEQYF. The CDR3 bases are TGTGCCAGAAGCTTCCTAGCGGAGAGCGTTTACGAGCAGTACTTC.

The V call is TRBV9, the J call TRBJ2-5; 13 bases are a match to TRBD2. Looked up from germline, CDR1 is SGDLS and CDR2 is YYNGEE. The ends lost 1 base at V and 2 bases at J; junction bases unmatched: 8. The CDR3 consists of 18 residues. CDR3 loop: CASSVSLAGGPGQETQYF. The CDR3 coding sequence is TGTGCCAGCAGCGTATCACTAGCGGGGGGGCCTGGGCAAGAGACCCAGTACTTC.

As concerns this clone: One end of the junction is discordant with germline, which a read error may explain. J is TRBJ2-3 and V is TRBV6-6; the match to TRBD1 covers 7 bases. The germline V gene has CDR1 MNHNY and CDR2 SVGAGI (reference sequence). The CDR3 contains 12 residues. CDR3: CASGTATDTQYF. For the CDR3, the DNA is TGTGCCAGCGGGACAGCTACAGATACGCAATATTTT.

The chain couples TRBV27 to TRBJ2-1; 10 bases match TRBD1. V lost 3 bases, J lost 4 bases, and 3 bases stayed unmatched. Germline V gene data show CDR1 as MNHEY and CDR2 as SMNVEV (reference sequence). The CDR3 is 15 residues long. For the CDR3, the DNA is TGTGCCAGCAGTTTGGCGGGACAGGGGTACAATGAGCAGTTCTTC. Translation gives CASSLAGQGYNEQFF.

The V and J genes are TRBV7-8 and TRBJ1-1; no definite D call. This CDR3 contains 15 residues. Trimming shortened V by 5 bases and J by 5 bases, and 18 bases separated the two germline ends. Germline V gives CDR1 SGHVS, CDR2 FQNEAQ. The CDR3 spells CASSLAPGGGTEAFF. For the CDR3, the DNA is TGTGCCAGCAGCCTCGCACCGGGCGGAGGAACTGAAGCTTTCTTT. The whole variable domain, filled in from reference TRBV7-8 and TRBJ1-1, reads GAGVSQSPRYKVAKRGQDVALRCDPISGHVSLFWYQQALGQGPEFLTYFQNEAQLDKSGLPSDRFFAERPEGSVSTLKIQRTQQEDSAVYLCASSLAPGGGTEAFFGQGTRLTVV.

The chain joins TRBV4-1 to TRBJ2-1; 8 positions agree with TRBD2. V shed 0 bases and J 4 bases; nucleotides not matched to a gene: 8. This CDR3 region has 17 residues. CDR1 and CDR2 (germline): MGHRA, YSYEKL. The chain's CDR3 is CASSQERGRGVYNEQFF. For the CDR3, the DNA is TGCGCCAGCAGCCAAGAAAGAGGGCGGGGGGTTTACAATGAGCAGTTCTTC.

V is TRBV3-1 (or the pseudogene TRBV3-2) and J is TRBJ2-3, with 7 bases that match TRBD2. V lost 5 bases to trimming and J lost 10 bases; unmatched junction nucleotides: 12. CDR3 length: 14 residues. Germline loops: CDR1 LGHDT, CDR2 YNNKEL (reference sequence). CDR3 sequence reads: CASSTPERGSSQYF. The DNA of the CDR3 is TGTGCCAGCAGCACCCCAGAGCGGGGTTCTTCGCAGTATTTT.

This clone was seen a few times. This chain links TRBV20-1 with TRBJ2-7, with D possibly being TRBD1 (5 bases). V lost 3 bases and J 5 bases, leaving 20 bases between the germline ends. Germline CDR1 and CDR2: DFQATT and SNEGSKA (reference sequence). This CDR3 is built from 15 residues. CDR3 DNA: TGCAGTGCTAGTTACCGAGGCCTAGACAGCCACGAGCAGTACTTC. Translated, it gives CSASYRGLDSHEQYF.

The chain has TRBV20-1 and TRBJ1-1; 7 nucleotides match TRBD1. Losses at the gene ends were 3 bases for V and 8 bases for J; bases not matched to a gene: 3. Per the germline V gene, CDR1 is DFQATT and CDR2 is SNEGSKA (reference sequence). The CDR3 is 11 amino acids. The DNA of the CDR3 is TGCAGTGCTAGGGAGGACAGGGAAGCTTTCTTT. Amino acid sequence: CSAREDREAFF.

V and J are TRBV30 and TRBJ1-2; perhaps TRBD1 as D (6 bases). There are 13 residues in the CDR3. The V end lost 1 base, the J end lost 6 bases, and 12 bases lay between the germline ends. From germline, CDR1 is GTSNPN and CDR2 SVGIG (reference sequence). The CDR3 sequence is CAWSEDRTHGYTF. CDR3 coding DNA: TGTGCCTGGAGTGAGGACAGAACTCATGGCTACACCTTC.

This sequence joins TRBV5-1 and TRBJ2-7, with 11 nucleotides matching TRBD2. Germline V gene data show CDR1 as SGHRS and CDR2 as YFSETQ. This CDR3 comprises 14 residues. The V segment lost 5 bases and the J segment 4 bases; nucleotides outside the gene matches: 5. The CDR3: CASSPGTSGYEQYF. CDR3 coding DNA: TGCGCCAGCAGTCCCGGGACTAGCGGATACGAGCAGTACTTC.

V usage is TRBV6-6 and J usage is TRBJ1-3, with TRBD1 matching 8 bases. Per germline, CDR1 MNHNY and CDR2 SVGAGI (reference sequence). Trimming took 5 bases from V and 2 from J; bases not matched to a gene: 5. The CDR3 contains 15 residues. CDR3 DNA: TGTGCCAGCAGTCGATCGGACAGGGCTGGAAACACCATATATTTT. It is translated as CASSRSDRAGNTIYF.

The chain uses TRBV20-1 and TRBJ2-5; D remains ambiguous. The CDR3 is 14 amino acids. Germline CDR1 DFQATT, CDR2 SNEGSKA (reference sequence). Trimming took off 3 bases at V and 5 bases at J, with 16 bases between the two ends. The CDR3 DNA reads TGCAGTGCTAGTGTTGGCGGCTATCAGGAGACCCAGTACTTC. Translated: CSASVGGYQETQYF.

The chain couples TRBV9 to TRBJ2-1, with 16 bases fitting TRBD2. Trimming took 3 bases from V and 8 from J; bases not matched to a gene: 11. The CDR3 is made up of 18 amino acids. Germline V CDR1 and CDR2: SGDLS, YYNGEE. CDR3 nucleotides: TGTGCCAGCAGCGCGGGGACTAGCGGGGGGGCAGTATCCCATGAGCAGTTCTTC. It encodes CASSAGTSGGAVSHEQFF. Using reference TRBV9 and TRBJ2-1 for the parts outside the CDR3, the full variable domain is DSGVTQTPKHLITATGQRVTLRCSPRSGDLSVYWYQQSLDQGLQFLIQYYNGEERAKGNILERFSAQQFPDLHSELNLSSLELGDSALYFCASSAGTSGGAVSHEQFFGPGTRLTVL.

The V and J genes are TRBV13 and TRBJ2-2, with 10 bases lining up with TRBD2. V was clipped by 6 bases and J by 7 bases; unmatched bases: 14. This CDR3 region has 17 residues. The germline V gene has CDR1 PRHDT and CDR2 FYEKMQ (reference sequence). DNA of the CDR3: TGTGCCAGCAGGCGCACTAGCGGGACCCCAGGGAGCGGGGAGCTGTTTTTT. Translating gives CASRRTSGTPGSGELFF.

CDR3 sequence (DNA): TGTGCCAGCAGCCGTCTGAGGGGGACAGGGGGAGAAAAACTGTTTTTT. The encoded protein is CASSRLRGTGGEKLFF. The rearrangement uses TRBV3-1 (or the pseudogene TRBV3-2) and TRBJ1-4, with TRBD1 identical over 11 bases. The CDR3 contains 16 residues. V lost 4 bases, J lost 8 bases, and 9 bases stayed unmatched. The germline CDR1 and CDR2 sequences are LGHDT and YNNKEL (reference sequence).

CDR3 sequence (DNA): TGTGCCAGCAGCATACAGGATTTCCCTAATGAAAAACTGTTTTTT. Translating gives CASSIQDFPNEKLFF. V is TRBV7-3 and J is TRBJ1-4, with TRBD1 as a possible D gene (5 bases). Germline-derived CDR1 and CDR2 are SGHTA and FQGTGA. Trimming cost V 5 bases and J 3 bases, with 13 bases left between them. The CDR3 loop spans 15 amino acids.

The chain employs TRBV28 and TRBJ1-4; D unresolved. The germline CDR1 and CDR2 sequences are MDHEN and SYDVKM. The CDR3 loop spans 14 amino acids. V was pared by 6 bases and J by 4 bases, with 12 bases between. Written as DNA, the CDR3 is TGTGCCAGCAGAAACCGGGTTCTTAATGAAAAACTGTTTTTT. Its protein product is CASRNRVLNEKLFF.

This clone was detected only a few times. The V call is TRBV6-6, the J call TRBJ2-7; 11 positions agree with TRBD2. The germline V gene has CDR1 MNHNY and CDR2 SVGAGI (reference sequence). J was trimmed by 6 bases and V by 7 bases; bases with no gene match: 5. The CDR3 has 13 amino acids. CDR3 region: CASTSSGGSEQYF. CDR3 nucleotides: TGTGCCAGCACCTCTAGCGGGGGGTCCGAGCAGTACTTC.

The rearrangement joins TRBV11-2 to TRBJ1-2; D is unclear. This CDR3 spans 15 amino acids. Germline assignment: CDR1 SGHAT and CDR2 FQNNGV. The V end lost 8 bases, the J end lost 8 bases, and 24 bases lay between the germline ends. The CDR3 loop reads CASRGASSWVFGYTF. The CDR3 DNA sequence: TGTGCCAGCCGCGGAGCGTCCAGCTGGGTTTTCGGCTACACCTTC.

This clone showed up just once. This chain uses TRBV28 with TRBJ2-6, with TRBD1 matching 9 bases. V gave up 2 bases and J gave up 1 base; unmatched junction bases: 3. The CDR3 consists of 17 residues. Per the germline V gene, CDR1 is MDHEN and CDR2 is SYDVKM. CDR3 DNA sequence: TGTGCCAGCAGTTTAACAGGGGGCTTTTCTGGGGCCAACGTCCTGACTTTC. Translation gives CASSLTGGFSGANVLTF.

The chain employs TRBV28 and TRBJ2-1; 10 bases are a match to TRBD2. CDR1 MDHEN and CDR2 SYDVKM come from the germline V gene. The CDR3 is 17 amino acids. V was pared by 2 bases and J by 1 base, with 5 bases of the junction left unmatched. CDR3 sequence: CASSLRLAGASYNEQFF. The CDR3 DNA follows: TGTGCCAGCAGTTTAAGGCTAGCGGGGGCATCCTACAATGAGCAGTTCTTC.

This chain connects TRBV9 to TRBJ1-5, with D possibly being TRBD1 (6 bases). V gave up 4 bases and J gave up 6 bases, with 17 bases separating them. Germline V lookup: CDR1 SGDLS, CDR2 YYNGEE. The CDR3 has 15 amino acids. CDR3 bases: TGTGCCAGCAGCTCGGGACATCGGAGAGGTCAGCCCCAGCATTTT. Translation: CASSSGHRRGQPQHF.

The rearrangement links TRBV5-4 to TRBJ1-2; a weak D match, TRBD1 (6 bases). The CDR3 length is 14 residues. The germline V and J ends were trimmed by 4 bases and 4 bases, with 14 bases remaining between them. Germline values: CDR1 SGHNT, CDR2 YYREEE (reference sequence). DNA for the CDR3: TGTGCCAGCAGCGCGGACAGTTTTAGCTATGGCTACACCTTC. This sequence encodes CASSADSFSYGYTF.

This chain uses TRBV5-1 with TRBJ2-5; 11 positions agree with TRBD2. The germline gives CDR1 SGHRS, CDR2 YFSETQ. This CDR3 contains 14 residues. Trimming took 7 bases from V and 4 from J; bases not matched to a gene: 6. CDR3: CASAPGTSGETQYF. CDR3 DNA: TGCGCCAGCGCCCCCGGGACTAGCGGAGAGACCCAGTACTTC.

CDR3 sequence (DNA): TGTGCCAGCTCCACATCAGATACGCAGTATTTT. This translates into CASSTSDTQYF. The chain combines TRBV18 with TRBJ2-3; D remains unclear. Germline-derived CDR1 and CDR2 are KGHSH and LQKENI. Trimming pared 6 bases from V and 4 bases from J, leaving 5 bases between. The CDR3 spans 11 residues.

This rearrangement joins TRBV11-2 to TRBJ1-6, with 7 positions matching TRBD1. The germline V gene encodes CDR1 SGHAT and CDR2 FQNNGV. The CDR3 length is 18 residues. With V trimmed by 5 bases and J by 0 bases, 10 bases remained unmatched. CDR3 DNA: TGTGCCAGCAGCCCATGGGGGACAGCGAGCTCCTATAATTCACCCCTCCACTTT. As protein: CASSPWGTASSYNSPLHF.